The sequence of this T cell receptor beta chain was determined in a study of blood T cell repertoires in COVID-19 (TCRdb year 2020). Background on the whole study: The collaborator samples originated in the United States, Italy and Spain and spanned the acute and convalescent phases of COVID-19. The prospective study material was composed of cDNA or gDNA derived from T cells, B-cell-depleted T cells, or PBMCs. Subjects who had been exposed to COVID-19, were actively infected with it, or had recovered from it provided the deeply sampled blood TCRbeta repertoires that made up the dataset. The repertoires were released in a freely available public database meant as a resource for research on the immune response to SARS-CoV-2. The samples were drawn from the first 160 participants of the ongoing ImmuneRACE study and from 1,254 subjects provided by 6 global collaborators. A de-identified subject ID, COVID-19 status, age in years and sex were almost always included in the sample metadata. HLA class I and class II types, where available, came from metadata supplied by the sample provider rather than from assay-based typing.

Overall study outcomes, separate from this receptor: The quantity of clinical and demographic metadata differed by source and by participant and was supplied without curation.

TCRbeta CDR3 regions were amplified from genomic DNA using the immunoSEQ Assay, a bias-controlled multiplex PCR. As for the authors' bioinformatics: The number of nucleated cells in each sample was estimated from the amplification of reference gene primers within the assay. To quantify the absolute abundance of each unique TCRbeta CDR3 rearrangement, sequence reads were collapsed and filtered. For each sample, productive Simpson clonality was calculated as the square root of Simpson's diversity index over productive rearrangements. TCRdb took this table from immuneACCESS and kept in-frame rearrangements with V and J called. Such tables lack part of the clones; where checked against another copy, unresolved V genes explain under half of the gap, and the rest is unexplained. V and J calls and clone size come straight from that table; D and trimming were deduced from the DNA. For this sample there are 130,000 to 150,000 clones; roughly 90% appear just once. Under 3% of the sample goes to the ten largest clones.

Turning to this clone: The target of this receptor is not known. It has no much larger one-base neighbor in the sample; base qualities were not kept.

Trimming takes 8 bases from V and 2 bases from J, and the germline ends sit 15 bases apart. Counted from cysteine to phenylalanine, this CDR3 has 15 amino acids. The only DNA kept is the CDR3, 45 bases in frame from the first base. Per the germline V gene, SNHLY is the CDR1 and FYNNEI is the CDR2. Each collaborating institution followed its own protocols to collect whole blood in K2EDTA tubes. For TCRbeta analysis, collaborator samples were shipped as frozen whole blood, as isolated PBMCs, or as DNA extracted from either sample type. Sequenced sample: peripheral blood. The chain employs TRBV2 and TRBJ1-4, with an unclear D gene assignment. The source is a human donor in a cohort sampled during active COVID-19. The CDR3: CASGRALATNEKLFF. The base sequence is TGTGCCAGCGGGAGGGCCCTCGCTACTAATGAAAAACTGTTTTTT.